This record looks at one TCR beta chain sequence and its context. The data belong to a study of blood T cell repertoires in COVID-19. On the study more broadly: In each case, the material was cDNA or gDNA derived from T cells, B-cell-depleted T cells, or PBMCs.

V was clipped by 1 base and J by 8 bases, with 9 bases between them. Germline CDR1 reads MGHRA; CDR2 reads YSYEKL. The CDR3 runs 13 residues. Per the authors' pipeline: Amplifying reference gene primers gave estimates of nucleated cell counts. The repertoire was sequenced with immunoSEQ multiplex PCR; TCRdb's copy has only in-frame clones and lacks some. V and J calls and clone size are as listed in that table; D and trimming were resolved from the DNA. The sample has around 400,000 clones; approximately 87% are singletons. This chain uses TRBV4-1 with TRBJ2-1, with unresolved D. This TCR derives from a woman in her fifties or sixties with COVID-19, enrolled during active disease. The sequencing input was peripheral blood. Here the CDR3 reads CASSQARRYEQFF. The CDR3 DNA is TGCGCCAGCAGCCAAGCCCGCAGGTATGAGCAGTTCTTC.